One sample yielded the 14 T cell receptor beta chains listed below, sequenced in a study of blood T cell repertoires in COVID-19 (dated by TCRdb to about 2020). Library preparation was by the immunoSEQ multiplex PCR assay. TCRdb retrieved this table from immuneACCESS and kept in-frame rearrangements only. Not all clones are present; in checked studies, unresolved V genes account for under half, and no reason is known for the remainder. A total of a few hundred thousand clones appear in this sample, 85% to 90% of them only once. About 2.1% of the sample lies in the top ten. Material for sequencing was peripheral blood. Every receptor here comes from a woman between 55 and 75 years old with COVID-19, enrolled during active disease.

This chain joins TRBV6-5 and TRBJ1-3, with D possibly matching TRBD1 (6 bases). CDR1 and CDR2 (germline): MNHEY, SVGAGI. The CDR3 loop spans 15 amino acids. Trimming removed 2 bases from V and 4 bases from J, with 12 bases in between. CDR3 bases: TGTGCCAGCAGTTACGCAACAGGGTTCGGAAACACCATATATTTT. Amino acids: CASSYATGFGNTIYF.

J is TRBJ2-3 and V is TRBV5-1; 10 nucleotides agree with TRBD1. Germline CDR1 SGHRS, CDR2 YFSETQ. The ends lost 0 bases at V and 4 bases at J; junction bases unmatched: 5. CDR3 length: 16 amino acids. The CDR3 nucleotides read TGCGCCAGCAGCTTGGGGGGACAGGGGCGGGCAGATACGCAGTATTTT. The encoded protein is CASSLGGQGRADTQYF.

The chain carries TRBV5-4 and TRBJ1-2; D may be TRBD1 (5 bases). Trimming removed 0 bases from V and 4 bases from J, with 10 bases in between. CDR1 SGHNT and CDR2 YYREEE come from the germline V gene (reference sequence). The CDR3 sequence is 14 residues long. The CDR3 protein is CASSLVQGSYGYTF. Written as DNA, the CDR3 is TGTGCCAGCAGCTTGGTGCAGGGAAGCTATGGCTACACCTTC.

The genes are TRBV5-1 and TRBJ1-2; the match to TRBD1 covers 7 bases. Germline CDR1 is SGHRS and CDR2 is YFSETQ. V lost 4 bases to trimming and J lost 4 bases; unmatched junction nucleotides: 4. CDR3 length equals 13 residues. CDR3 loop: CASSVGTAYGYTF. The CDR3 coding sequence is TGCGCCAGCAGCGTCGGGACAGCCTATGGCTACACCTTC.

V usage is TRBV10-3 and J usage is TRBJ2-1, with a possible D match to TRBD1 (5 bases). V shed 8 bases and J shed 5 bases, with 7 bases lying between them. The germline V gene has CDR1 ENHRY and CDR2 SYGVKD. CDR3 length: 11 residues. The CDR3 nucleotides are TGTGCCATCCGACAGAACAATGAGCAGTTCTTC. This gives the protein CAIRQNNEQFF.

The chain joins TRBV11-3 to TRBJ2-3; possible D gene TRBD1, 6 bases. Looked up from germline, CDR1 is SGHNT and CDR2 is YENEEA. This CDR3 is 16 amino acids long. Trimming cost V 1 base and J 0 bases, with 11 bases left between them. As DNA, the CDR3 is TGTGCCAGCAGCTTAGGACAGGCTCCTAGCACAGATACGCAGTATTTT. Translation: CASSLGQAPSTDTQYF. Filled out from reference TRBV11-3 and TRBJ2-3, the complete variable domain reads EAGVVQSPRYKIIEKKQPVAFWCNPISGHNTLYWYLQNLGQGPELLIRYENEEAVDDSQLPKDRFSAERLKGVDSTLKIQPAELGDSAVYLCASSLGQAPSTDTQYFGPGTRLTVL.

The V gene is TRBV10-3, the J gene TRBJ2-5, with D tentatively TRBD2 (6 bases). Germline V CDR1 and CDR2: ENHRY, SYGVKD. The CDR3 extends over 13 amino acids. V was pared by 10 bases and J by 4 bases, with 16 bases between. The CDR3 loop reads CATTQGGPETQYF. CDR3 DNA sequence: TGTGCCACAACCCAGGGAGGTCCAGAGACCCAGTACTTC.

In this sample, this clone turned up a few times. The V and J genes are TRBV14 and TRBJ2-7, with D perhaps TRBD1 (6 bases). The CDR3 runs 14 residues. V was shortened by 4 bases and J by 2 bases, with 12 bases between the two germline ends. Germline V gene sequence: CDR1 SGHDN, CDR2 FVKESK. CDR3 sequence reads: CASSPQGTPYEQYF. Here the CDR3 DNA reads TGTGCCAGCAGCCCACAGGGTACTCCCTACGAGCAGTACTTC.

The chain combines TRBV7-6 with TRBJ1-1; no definite D call. Germline V gene sequence: CDR1 SGHVS, CDR2 FNYEAQ. This CDR3 comprises 13 residues. V lost 1 base to trimming and J lost 1 base, with 4 bases between them. The CDR3 DNA sequence: TGTGCCAGCAGCTTAGTAGAGAACACTGAAGCTTTCTTT. It codes for CASSLVENTEAFF.

V and J are TRBV12-5 and TRBJ2-1, with 14 bases aligning to TRBD2. V lost 6 bases to trimming and J lost 8 bases; unmatched junction nucleotides: 9. The germline V gene encodes CDR1 LGHNT and CDR2 FRNRAP. The CDR3 length is 16 residues. CDR3 nucleotide sequence: TGTGCTAGTGGCCAGACTAGCGGGGGGGCACCCTATGAGCAGTTCTTC. Residues: CASGQTSGGAPYEQFF.

The sample holds one count of this clone. The chain joins TRBV6-6 to TRBJ2-2, with D maybe TRBD1 (5 bases). Germline V gene sequence: CDR1 MNHNY, CDR2 SVGAGI (reference sequence). The CDR3 spans 12 residues. With 10 bases removed from V and 3 bases from J, the gap between germline ends came to 9 bases. CDR3 sequence reads: CATRQYTGELFF. The CDR3 DNA follows: TGTGCCACTCGACAGTACACCGGGGAGCTGTTTTTT.

The V gene is TRBV14, the J gene TRBJ1-2; tentative D call: TRBD1 (6 bases). Trimming removed 6 bases at V and 8 bases at J, with 16 bases between. This CDR3 region has 13 residues. CDR1 and CDR2 (germline): SGHDN, FVKESK. The CDR3 is CASRPTGLRGYTF. In nucleotides, the CDR3 is TGTGCCAGCAGACCGACAGGTTTGCGCGGCTACACCTTC.

The J gene is TRBJ2-5, the V gene TRBV7-3, with 7 bases that match TRBD1. This CDR3 has 15 residues. Looked up from germline, CDR1 is SGHTA and CDR2 is FQGTGA. Trimming cost V 5 bases and J 5 bases; bases outside gene matches: 11. CDR3 coding DNA: TGTGCCAGCAGCCGGACAGGAGGTCGTGAGGAGACCCAGTACTTC. Amino acids: CASSRTGGREETQYF.

V and J are TRBV19 and TRBJ1-5; the match to TRBD1 covers 9 bases. With 4 bases clipped from V and 7 bases from J, the junction kept 8 bases outside the gene matches. The CDR3 runs 15 residues. CDR1 LNHDA and CDR2 SQIVND come from the germline V gene (reference sequence). CDR3 loop: CASSKQRQGDQPQHF. CDR3 DNA: TGTGCCAGTAGTAAGCAGCGACAGGGGGACCAGCCCCAGCATTTT.